Below, 24 T cell receptor beta chains from the same sample are listed, as sequenced in a study of regulatory T cells in long-lasting Graves disease. The time point here: newly diagnosed GD, antithyroid drugs for less than 3 months. TCR sequences were obtained from RNA taken from PBMCs. Assembly of TCR beta libraries relied on iRepertoire HTBI primers together with Arm-PCR of CDR3 regions. MiXCR was run by TCRdb on the multiplex PCR reads, yielding one entry per CDR3 protein. The table includes approximately 560,000 distinct CDR3 sequences, about 16% detected once. These same data were also listed under a study on T cells in Graves' hyperthyroidism and ophthalmopathy.

The source material was peripheral blood mononuclear cells (PBMCs), sampled at new diagnosis, from a patient treated with antithyroid drugs. These TCRs come from a man aged 18 to 30 with Graves disease.

V is TRBV9 and J is TRBJ1-3, with D possibly being TRBD1 (5 bases). The V gene lost 4 bases and the J gene lost 0 bases, with 17 bases spanning the gap. Germline-derived CDR1 and CDR2 are SGDLS and YYNGEE. This CDR3 spans 17 amino acids. This CDR3 reads CASSPTGGNPSGNTIYF. CDR3 DNA: TGTGCCAGCAGCCCCACAGGCGGGAACCCCTCTGGAAACACCATATATTTT.

Points on this clonotype: A junction boundary mismatches the germline segment, possibly from a read error. This CDR3 is CASSFSRQGADEKLFF. CDR3 nucleotide sequence: TGTGCCAGCAGTTTTAGTCGACAGGGGGCGGATGAGAAACTGTTTTTT. The rearrangement uses TRBV27 and TRBJ1-4; 10 bases agree with TRBD1. The germline gives CDR1 MNHEY, CDR2 SMNVEV (reference sequence). The CDR3 has 16 amino acids. Supplemented by reference TRBV27 and TRBJ1-4, the full variable domain reads EAQVTQNPRYLITVTGKKLTVTCSQNMNHEYMSWYRQDPGLGLRQIYYSMNVEVTDKGDVPEGYKVSRKEKRNFPLILESPSPNQTSLYFCASSFSRQGADEKLFFGSGTQLSVL.

This clonotype was seen many times. The V and J genes are TRBV11-3 and TRBJ2-1; D not resolved. Germline V gene data show CDR1 as SGHNT and CDR2 as YENEEA. The CDR3 runs to 13 residues. Trimming stripped 3 bases from V and 5 bases from J, with 8 bases between. CDR3: CASSLGTHNEQFF. CDR3 nucleotides: TGTGCCAGCAGCTTGGGAACTCACAATGAGCAGTTCTTC.

This clonotype has at least ten counts. The CDR3 DNA is TGTGCCAGCAGTACGAGGCGGGGTACGCAGTATTTT. Translated: CASSTRRGTQYF. The chain recombines TRBV12-3 or TRBV12-4 with TRBJ2-3; D perhaps matches TRBD2 (6 bases). V was trimmed by 5 bases and J by 8 bases, leaving 11 bases between them. The CDR3 extends over 12 amino acids.

This clonotype was picked up many times. V gene TRBV20-1 combines with J gene TRBJ2-3, with 9 bases that match TRBD2. Per germline, CDR1 DFQATT and CDR2 SNEGSKA (reference sequence). After removal of 6 bases from V and 4 bases from J, the junction contained 8 bases not matched to a gene. There are 14 residues in the CDR3. The CDR3 loop reads CSASGGIGADTQYF. CDR3 nucleotide sequence: TGCAGTGCGAGCGGGGGGATAGGGGCAGATACGCAGTATTTT.

The chain uses TRBV9 and TRBJ2-3; D is unclear. The CDR3 runs 19 residues. Germline loops: CDR1 SGDLS, CDR2 YYNGEE. Trimming left V 4 bases short and J 0 bases short, with 24 bases between. CDR3: CASSPRLGGSLPSTDTQYF. The DNA for the CDR3 is TGTGCCAGCAGCCCGAGATTGGGCGGCTCTTTGCCCAGCACAGATACGCAGTATTTT.

This clonotype has a count of ten or more. The chain uses TRBV3-1 and TRBJ1-1; D possibly corresponds to TRBD1 (5 bases). Trimming cost V 6 bases and J 5 bases, with 16 bases left between them. Germline CDR1 and CDR2: LGHDT and YNNKEL (reference sequence). This CDR3 has 14 amino acids. CDR3 DNA sequence: TGTGCCAGCAGTCCCGTGGGAGGGGTGACTGAAGCTTTCTTT. Amino acid sequence: CASSPVGGVTEAFF.

This clonotype was recorded once. The chain employs TRBV9 and TRBJ2-3; TRBD1 agrees at 9 bases. J lost 5 bases, V lost 3 bases, and 22 bases had no gene match. Germline V gene sequence: CDR1 SGDLS, CDR2 YYNGEE. The CDR3 is made up of 20 amino acids. DNA of the CDR3: TGTGCCAGCAGCGCGCCGACGTCTCAGCGGGACAGGGACGGTCTAGATACGCAGTATTTT. Protein: CASSAPTSQRDRDGLDTQYF. Full variable domain (missing parts from reference TRBV9 and TRBJ2-3): DSGVTQTPKHLITATGQRVTLRCSPRSGDLSVYWYQQSLDQGLQFLIQYYNGEERAKGNILERFSAQQFPDLHSELNLSSLELGDSALYFCASSAPTSQRDRDGLDTQYFGPGTRLTVL.

This clonotype was observed at least ten times. The chain employs TRBV29-1 and TRBJ2-3, with TRBD2 identical over 7 bases. CDR1 SQVTM and CDR2 ANQGSEA come from the germline V gene. Trimming cost V 3 bases and J 0 bases; bases outside gene matches: 6. The CDR3 length is 15 residues. CDR3 nucleotide sequence: TGCAGCGTTGATTCGCTAGCGGCAAGCACAGATACGCAGTATTTT. Encoded protein: CSVDSLAASTDTQYF.

This clonotype was counted between two and nine times. This chain connects TRBV7-8 to TRBJ2-2; D might be TRBD1 (5 bases). Germline V CDR1 and CDR2: SGHVS, FQNEAQ. V lost 5 bases to trimming and J lost 3 bases, with 13 bases between them. This CDR3 has 15 residues. The CDR3 loop reads CASSSRVWDTGELFF. The CDR3 bases are TGTGCCAGCAGCAGCAGGGTCTGGGACACCGGGGAGCTGTTTTTT.

The sample holds a few counts of this clonotype. The chain is built from TRBV20-1 and TRBJ2-1, with D perhaps matching TRBD2 (6 bases). The CDR3 length is 14 residues. Germline lookup yields CDR1 DFQATT and CDR2 SNEGSKA (reference sequence). Deletions cut 3 bases from V and 6 bases from J, with 15 bases between. The CDR3 is CSASTPGVSNEQFF. DNA for the CDR3: TGCAGTGCTAGTACGCCGGGAGTAAGCAATGAGCAGTTCTTC.

This clonotype appeared many times. The rearrangement links TRBV12-3 or TRBV12-4 to TRBJ2-5; D gene unclear. Between the trimmed V and J ends, which lost 7 bases and 7 bases, there was a span of 13 bases. This CDR3 has 12 amino acids. CDR3 DNA sequence: TGTGCCAGCACCCACACCCGAGGGACCCAGTACTTC. Translation gives CASTHTRGTQYF.

The V gene is TRBV7-6, the J gene TRBJ2-4; D is perhaps TRBD2 (6 bases). The germline CDR1 and CDR2 sequences are SGHVS and FNYEAQ. The CDR3 has 19 amino acids. The V and J ends lost 5 bases and 1 base respectively, with 24 bases between them. CDR3 region: CASSPSLAGRSVAKNIQYF. DNA for the CDR3: TGTGCCAGCAGCCCCTCTCTAGCCGGGAGATCTGTGGCCAAAAACATTCAGTACTTC.

The chain is built from TRBV6-1 and TRBJ1-2; D might be TRBD1 (5 bases). Germline CDR1 and CDR2: MNHNS and SASEGT. Trimming took off 5 bases at V and 2 bases at J, with 12 bases between the two ends. The CDR3 totals 14 residues. CDR3 in amino acids: CASSRDGGNYGYTF. The CDR3, as DNA: TGTGCCAGCAGTCGGGACGGAGGAAACTATGGCTACACCTTC.

This chain connects TRBV5-1 to TRBJ2-3; D is perhaps TRBD2 (6 bases). CDR1 and CDR2 from the germline V gene are SGHRS and YFSETQ. Trimming removed 0 bases at V and 3 bases at J, with 14 bases between. The CDR3 runs 16 residues. The CDR3: CASSLASSVTTDTQYF. CDR3 DNA: TGCGCCAGCAGCTTGGCCTCTAGCGTTACGACAGATACGCAGTATTTT. Full variable domain (missing parts from reference TRBV5-1 and TRBJ2-3): KAGVTQTPRYLIKTRGQQVTLSCSPISGHRSVSWYQQTPGQGLQFLFEYFSETQRNKGNFPGRFSGRQFSNSRSEMNVSTLELGDSALYLCASSLASSVTTDTQYFGPGTRLTVL.

The table lists this clonotype with a few counts. The chain recombines TRBV29-1 with TRBJ2-3, with 9 bases matching TRBD2. The germline V gene has CDR1 SQVTM and CDR2 ANQGSEA. With 6 bases clipped from V and 3 bases from J, the junction kept 10 bases outside the gene matches. This CDR3 comprises 15 residues. Here the CDR3 reads CSVERSGRRTDTQYF. DNA of the CDR3: TGCAGCGTCGAACGTAGCGGGAGACGGACAGATACGCAGTATTTT.

This clonotype showed up just a few times. The chain recombines TRBV20-1 with TRBJ2-2; no clear D gene. CDR1 and CDR2 (germline): DFQATT, SNEGSKA (reference sequence). This CDR3 has 12 amino acids. V gave up 4 bases and J gave up 5 bases, with 8 bases separating them. For the CDR3, the DNA is TGCAGTGCTACAGAGACGACCGGGGAGCTGTTTTTT. This codes for CSATETTGELFF.

This sequence joins TRBV4-1 and TRBJ2-1; 9 positions agree with TRBD1. Germline loops: CDR1 MGHRA, CDR2 YSYEKL. The CDR3 length is 15 residues. V lost 6 bases to trimming and J lost 3 bases; unmatched junction nucleotides: 6. CDR3 sequence: CASSQDRGNYNEQFF. In nucleotides, the CDR3 is TGCGCCAGCAGTCAGGACAGGGGCAACTACAATGAGCAGTTCTTC.

Many counts were recorded for this clonotype. The chain couples TRBV3-1 to TRBJ2-1; no clear D. The V gene's germline CDR1 is LGHDT and CDR2 YNNKEL (reference sequence). The CDR3 loop spans 14 amino acids. The V end was cut by 0 bases, the J end by 4 bases, with 7 bases between. DNA of the CDR3: TGTGCCAGCAGCCAAGAGAGGACGTACAATGAGCAGTTCTTC. This encodes CASSQERTYNEQFF.

This clonotype was counted a few times. This is likely a read error, given that the CDR3 carries no conserved phenylalanine or tryptophan at its end. It is unclear where the CDR3 begins or ends on the DNA, so no DNA is shown, and the CDR3 is as TCRdb lists it. The chain uses TRBV11-2 and TRBJ2-1; the table's D call of TRBD1 was not tested on the DNA. Germline V gene data show CDR1 as SGHAT and CDR2 as FQNNGV. The CDR3 comprises 11 residues, both ends counted. CDR3 loop: CASSSTGNLSV.

V usage is TRBV27 and J usage is TRBJ2-7; the D is unclear. Trimming cost V 1 base and J 2 bases, with 6 bases left between them. This CDR3 region has 13 residues. CDR1 and CDR2 (germline): MNHEY, SMNVEV (reference sequence). The CDR3, as DNA: TGTGCCAGCAGTTTATATAGGACCTACGAGCAGTACTTC. As protein: CASSLYRTYEQYF.

CDR3 in DNA: TGCAGCGTGTGTGCAGGGGGGAATCAGCCCCAGCATTTT. Its protein is CSVCAGGNQPQHF. The chain uses TRBV29-1 and TRBJ1-5; 7 nucleotides match TRBD1. Germline CDR1 SQVTM, CDR2 ANQGSEA. Unmatched junction bases numbered 6, after V lost 6 bases and J lost 4 bases. The CDR3 runs 13 residues.

The chain carries TRBV7-2 and TRBJ2-1; TRBD2 is a possible D gene (6 bases). Germline V gene lookup returns CDR1 SGHTA and CDR2 FQGNSA. This CDR3 contains 15 residues. With 0 bases removed from V and 6 bases from J, the gap between germline ends came to 12 bases. CDR3 sequence reads: CASSLAGDFPNEQFF. CDR3 nucleotide sequence: TGTGCCAGCAGCTTAGCGGGGGACTTCCCCAATGAGCAGTTCTTC.

Remarks on this clonotype: A much larger clone differs by one base, so this may be a read error. The rearrangement joins TRBV13 to TRBJ2-5; 7 bases are a match to TRBD2. The CDR3 has 14 amino acids. CDR1 is PRHDT and CDR2 is FYEKMQ in the germline V gene (reference sequence). Unmatched junction bases numbered 9, after V lost 8 bases and J lost 3 bases. The CDR3 region is CASGSSSGEETQYF. Written as DNA, the CDR3 is TGTGCCAGCGGCTCATCTAGCGGAGAAGAGACCCAGTACTTC.